In this sample, the clone carrying this TCR beta chain turned up many times. The sample belongs to a study of neurological immune-mediated disorders. The cDNA was synthesized by 5'RACE incorporating 10-nucleotide random UMIs. TCRdb re-derived calls from the 5' RACE reads in MiXCR, one entry per CDR3 protein. The sample has some 56,000 distinct CDR3 sequences; 3% to 4% are singletons. The CDR3 loop spans 17 amino acids. The germline gives CDR1 MDHEN, CDR2 SYDVKM. V trimming: 7 bases; J trimming: 4 bases; junction bases outside the gene matches: 17. The chain carries TRBV28 and TRBJ2-3; 7 nucleotides agree with TRBD1. What was sequenced was PBMCs. The sequence was obtained from a man aged 55 to 70 with multiple sclerosis. CDR3 residues: CASNSPLRTGRADTQYF. The CDR3 DNA reads TGTGCCAGCAATTCCCCCCTGAGGACAGGCAGGGCAGATACGCAGTATTTT. The variable domain in full, completed from reference TRBV28 and TRBJ2-3, reads DVKVTQSSRYLVKRTGEKVFLECVQDMDHENMFWYRQDPGLGLRLIYFSYDVKMKEKGDIPEGYSVSREKKERFSLILESASTNQTSMYLCASNSPLRTGRADTQYFGPGTRLTVL.